These T cell receptor beta chains were read from a single sample in a study of cytomegalovirus exposure and HLA in healthy donors. TCRdb keeps only in-frame clones here, not all; method: immunoSEQ multiplex PCR. The sample holds roughly 200,000 clones, about 80% seen once. The sample was PBMCs. The receptors here all came from a woman under 30 in good health and CMV-seropositive. Both conserved end residues are part of each CDR3. A D gene is named only where the DNA matches it firmly. Only part of the rows carry a size: once, few, many, or a class if the clone is expanded.

size,D,J,V,DNA,CDR3
once,.,TRBJ2-5,TRBV5-4,TGTGCCAGCAGCTTGAGTAGCCTGGTCCAGTACTTC,CASSLSSLVQYF
.,.,TRBJ2-1,TRBV5-4,TGTGCCAGCAGCTTGGCGGGTGGGGCGGGGATCTACAATGAGCAGTTCTTC,CASSLAGGAGIYNEQFF
.,.,TRBJ1-1,TRBV5-6,TGTGCCAGCAGCATGGACAGTTACGAAGCTTTCTTT,CASSMDSYEAFF
.,.,TRBJ2-5,TRBV9,TGTGCCAGCAGCGTTCTAGGACTAGGGGGAGAGACCCAGTACTTC,CASSVLGLGGETQYF
.,.,TRBJ2-3,TRBV5-6,TGTGCCAGCAGCTTGCCAACAGGGGATACGCAGTATTTT,CASSLPTGDTQYF
.,.,TRBJ1-1,TRBV15,TGTGCCACCAGCAGAGATGGGGGGTCACTGCTGGAAGCTTTCTTT,CATSRDGGSLLEAFF
.,TRBD2,TRBJ2-1,TRBV7-2,TGTGCCAGCAGCTTAGGAGGCGGGGGGCCCTACAATGAGCAGTTCTTC,CASSLGGGGPYNEQFF
.,TRBD1,TRBJ2-1,TRBV7-9,TGTGCCAGCAGCTTAGGAGGACAGGGAAGAATGAATGAGCAGTTCTTC,CASSLGGQGRMNEQFF
many,.,TRBJ1-2,TRBV7-2,TGTGCCAGCAGTAAGGCCCCAGCCCGACTAAACGGCTACACCTTC,CASSKAPARLNGYTF
.,TRBD1,TRBJ1-2,TRBV6-1,TGTGCCAGCAGTGCGGACAGGGGAGGTGGCTACACCTTC,CASSADRGGGYTF
few,TRBD2,TRBJ2-3,TRBV6-4,TGTGCCAGCAGTGATAGCGGGGGGGCCGATACGCAGTATTTT,CASSDSGGADTQYF
.,TRBD1,TRBJ2-7,TRBV6-1,TGTGCCAGCAGTGAATCTGGGACAGGGAAAAACGAGCAGTACTTC,CASSESGTGKNEQYF
.,TRBD1,TRBJ1-6,TRBV9,TGTGCCAGCAGCTCAGGGACAGTCGGCTCACCCCTCCACTTT,CASSSGTVGSPLHF
.,TRBD2,TRBJ2-7,TRBV7-8,TGTGCCAGCAGCCCCCGGACTAGCTCCTACGAGCAGTACTTC,CASSPRTSSYEQYF
.,TRBD1,TRBJ1-2,TRBV5-8,TGTGCCAGCAGCTCAATCCCGGGACGGACAGGGGACACCTTC,CASSSIPGRTGDTF
.,TRBD1,TRBJ1-5,TRBV5-4,TGTGCCAGCAGCGTAGCACAGGGGAGCGGGCAGCCCCAGCATTTT,CASSVAQGSGQPQHF
.,TRBD1,TRBJ1-2,TRBV5-1,TGCGCCAGCAGCACCATCCGGGACAGGGGACACTATGGCTACACCTTC,CASSTIRDRGHYGYTF
once,TRBD1,TRBJ2-3,TRBV5-1,TGCGCCAGCAGCCGGGACAGGGCCACAGATACGCAGTATTTT,CASSRDRATDTQYF
.,.,TRBJ1-3,TRBV5-1,TGCGCCAGCAGCTTGGTACCTATGAAATATGGAAACACCATATATTTT,CASSLVPMKYGNTIYF
.,.,TRBJ1-1,TRBV11-2,TGTGCCAGCAGCTTAGTGACCCTGGGGGGCACTGAAGCTTTCTTT,CASSLVTLGGTEAFF
.,.,TRBJ1-5,TRBV21-1,TGTGCCAGCAGCGGCATAATATTAATCGGAGTGCAGCCCCAGCATTTT,CASSGIILIGVQPQHF
.,TRBD1,TRBJ1-2,TRBV29-1,TGCAGCGTTGGGACAGGGGGCGCGGTTGGCTACACCTTC,CSVGTGGAVGYTF
.,.,TRBJ2-3,TRBV7-3,TGTGCCAGCAGCTACAAATTGGCCACAGATACGCAGTATTTT,CASSYKLATDTQYF
.,.,TRBJ1-6,TRBV7-9,TGTGCCAGCAGCTTTGGCCCGGGTATACCCCTCCACTTT,CASSFGPGIPLHF
once,TRBD1,TRBJ1-2,TRBV6-6,TGTGCCAGCACTTTTCCGACAGGGGGCAATGGCTACACCTTC,CASTFPTGGNGYTF
.,.,TRBJ2-1,TRBV9,TGTGCCAGCAGCCCAGTGGTGTTCAGCTCCTACAATGAGCAGTTCTTC,CASSPVVFSSYNEQFF
.,TRBD1,TRBJ2-5,TRBV6-5,TGTGCCAGCAAGACCGGACAGGGGCAGACCCAGTACTTC,CASKTGQGQTQYF
.,.,TRBJ2-7,TRBV5-1,TGCGCCAGCAGCTTGAGCCCCGGCGGACAGATTGAGCAGTACTTC,CASSLSPGGQIEQYF
.,.,TRBJ2-1,TRBV5-4,TGTGCCAGCAGCACCGGGACTCCCTCCTACAATGAGCAGTTCTTC,CASSTGTPSYNEQFF
.,.,TRBJ1-2,TRBV5-4,TGTGCCAGCAGGCGGGGGGTCTCGGAGGATGGCTACACCTTC,CASRRGVSEDGYTF
once,.,TRBJ1-2,TRBV7-6,TGTGCCAGCAGCTTAGCGCTCGACAATGGCTACACCTTC,CASSLALDNGYTF
.,.,TRBJ1-2,TRBV25-1,TGTGCCAGCAGTGTTGGGCCCGATGGCTACACCTTC,CASSVGPDGYTF
.,TRBD2,TRBJ2-1,TRBV27,TGTGCCAGCAGTTTATTTCCTAGCGGGGGGCGGGATGAGCAGTTCTTC,CASSLFPSGGRDEQFF
.,.,TRBJ1-2,TRBV6-5,TGTGCCAGCAGCGGGGGACGGAACTATGGCTACACCTTC,CASSGGRNYGYTF
.,.,TRBJ1-5,TRBV2,TGTGCCAGCAGCCCACAGTATAGCAATCAGCCCCAGCATTTT,CASSPQYSNQPQHF
many,.,TRBJ1-1,TRBV9,TGTGCCAGCAGCGTAGTTGGCCAGAACACTGAAGCTTTCTTT,CASSVVGQNTEAFF